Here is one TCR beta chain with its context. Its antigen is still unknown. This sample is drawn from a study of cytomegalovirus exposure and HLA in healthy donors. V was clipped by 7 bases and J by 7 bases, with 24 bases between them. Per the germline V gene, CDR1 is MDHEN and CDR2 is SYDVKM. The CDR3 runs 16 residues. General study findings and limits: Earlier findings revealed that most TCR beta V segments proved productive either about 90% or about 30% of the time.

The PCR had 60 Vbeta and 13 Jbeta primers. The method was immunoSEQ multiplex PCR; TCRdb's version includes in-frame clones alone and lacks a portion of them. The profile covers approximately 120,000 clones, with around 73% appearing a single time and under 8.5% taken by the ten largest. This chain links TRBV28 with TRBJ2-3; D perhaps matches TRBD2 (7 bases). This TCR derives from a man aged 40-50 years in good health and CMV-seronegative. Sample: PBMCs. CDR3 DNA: TGTGCCAGCACCCCAAGCCTCGCGGGGGCAAGGTATACGCAGTATTTT. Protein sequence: CASTPSLAGARYTQYF.